Presented here are 21 T cell receptor beta chains from one specimen sequenced in a study of early stage breast cancer tumors. The assay was immunoSEQ multiplex PCR, and TCRdb's table has in-frame clones only and misses some. This sample has 70,000 or so clones, with 80% found just once. The sample comprised blood. Every receptor here comes from a person aged 35-49 years with breast cancer.

The CDR3 sequence is CASSAGGGGDTQYF. CDR3 coding DNA: TGTGCCAGCAGTGCTGGGGGAGGGGGCGATACGCAGTATTTT. The chain employs TRBV6-4 and TRBJ2-3; D assignment may be TRBD1 or TRBD2 (7 bases each). V lost 4 bases, J lost 6 bases, and 14 bases lay in between. Germline CDR1 is MRHNA and CDR2 is SNTAGT. The CDR3 contains 14 residues.

The chain links TRBV28 to TRBJ2-3, with D uncertain. Germline loops: CDR1 MDHEN, CDR2 SYDVKM. V lost 7 bases and J 3 bases, leaving 8 bases between the germline ends. This CDR3 has 12 amino acids. This CDR3 reads CASMGPTDTQYF. In DNA, the CDR3 is TGTGCCAGCATGGGTCCGACAGATACGCAGTATTTT.

The chain combines TRBV30 with TRBJ1-4; D remains unclear. The CDR3 is 14 residues long. Trimming took off 2 bases at V and 6 bases at J, with 13 bases between the two ends. CDR1 and CDR2 (germline): GTSNPN, SVGIG (reference sequence). CDR3 sequence (DNA): TGTGCCTGGAGTTTTGGATTCGAGGATGAAAAACTGTTTTTT. This gives the protein CAWSFGFEDEKLFF.

J is TRBJ2-7 and V is TRBV27; 7 positions match TRBD1. V lost 1 base and J lost 3; bases outside the gene matches: 6. CDR3 length: 15 residues. Germline assignment: CDR1 MNHEY and CDR2 SMNVEV (reference sequence). CDR3 in DNA: TGTGCCAGCAGTTTATTGAGGGGACAGCTCTACGAGCAGTACTTC. Protein: CASSLLRGQLYEQYF.

V gene TRBV19 combines with J gene TRBJ2-6; D gene uncertain. CDR1 is LNHDA and CDR2 is SQIVND in the germline V gene (reference sequence). The CDR3 runs to 14 residues. Trimming stripped 10 bases from V and 0 bases from J, with 10 bases between. The CDR3 sequence is CATAKGSGANVLTF. Here the CDR3 DNA reads TGTGCCACGGCTAAGGGCTCTGGGGCCAACGTCCTGACTTTC.

The chain has TRBV28 and TRBJ2-5, with a tentative D call TRBD1 (6 bases). CDR3 length: 16 amino acids. Germline CDR1 is MDHEN and CDR2 is SYDVKM. Trimming left V 5 bases short and J 2 bases short, with 18 bases between. The CDR3 DNA reads TGTGCCAGCAGTCTCTTAGGGGGAGTGACACAAGAGACCCAGTACTTC. This codes for CASSLLGGVTQETQYF.

A single count supports this clone. This rearrangement joins TRBV7-9 to TRBJ1-4, with D maybe TRBD1 (5 bases). Trimming pared 2 bases from V and 3 bases from J, leaving 10 bases between. Germline CDR1 reads SEHNR; CDR2 reads FQNEAQ (reference sequence). CDR3 length: 15 amino acids. CDR3 loop: CASSLISGANEKLFF. Here the CDR3 DNA reads TGTGCCAGCAGCTTAATTTCGGGGGCTAATGAAAAACTGTTTTTT.

This sequence joins TRBV19 and TRBJ2-4, with a weak D call TRBD2 (5 bases). V was cut by 5 bases and J by 1 base, with 9 bases left in between. Germline-derived CDR1 and CDR2 are LNHDA and SQIVND (reference sequence). The CDR3 sequence is 14 residues long. The CDR3 sequence: CASSPDYAKNIQYF. The CDR3 region has the DNA TGTGCCAGTAGTCCCGACTACGCCAAAAACATTCAGTACTTC.

The V gene is TRBV28, the J gene TRBJ1-1, with unresolved D. Germline CDR1 reads MDHEN; CDR2 reads SYDVKM. The CDR3 consists of 12 residues. The ends were cut back, 3 bases at V and 8 bases at J, with 10 bases in the middle. CDR3 sequence reads: CASSFPGWEAFF. The CDR3 region has the DNA TGTGCCAGCAGTTTCCCGGGTTGGGAAGCTTTCTTT.

The chain has TRBV20-1 and TRBJ2-3; no reliable D call. CDR1 and CDR2 from the germline V gene are DFQATT and SNEGSKA (reference sequence). The CDR3 sequence is 11 residues long. Trimming took 6 bases from V and 6 from J, leaving 10 bases between them. The CDR3 region is CSAPTVDTQYF. In DNA, the CDR3 is TGCAGTGCACCGACGGTGGATACGCAGTATTTT.

This clone was seen a single time. The chain combines TRBV6-1 with TRBJ1-1; no definite D call. CDR3 length: 12 amino acids. V was cut by 6 bases and J by 7 bases, with 12 bases left in between. In germline, CDR1 is MNHNS, CDR2 SASEGT. This CDR3 reads CASRGSLDEAFF. The CDR3 DNA is TGTGCCAGCAGGGGGAGTCTCGATGAAGCTTTCTTT.

The chain has TRBV6-1 and TRBJ2-5, with 10 bases fitting TRBD1. This CDR3 has 13 residues. V dropped 5 bases and J dropped 7; count of bases not matched to a gene: 4. The V gene's germline CDR1 is MNHNS and CDR2 SASEGT. CDR3 nucleotide sequence: TGTGCCAGCAGTAGGGACAGGGGCGGGACCCAGTACTTC. Residues: CASSRDRGGTQYF.

V is TRBV10-3 and J is TRBJ1-3; D might be TRBD1 (5 bases). Trimming took off 10 bases at V and 2 bases at J, with 15 bases between the two ends. This CDR3 is 14 amino acids long. Per the germline V gene, CDR1 is ENHRY and CDR2 is SYGVKD. The CDR3 DNA reads as TGTGCCACCTGGGGAGGGGCGGCTGGAAACACCATATATTTT. Translated: CATWGGAAGNTIYF.

This sequence joins TRBV11-2 and TRBJ2-7; 9 bases are a match to TRBD1. CDR1 is SGHAT and CDR2 is FQNNGV in the germline V gene. This CDR3 is built from 16 residues. The junction had 12 bases not matched to a gene; V was cut back by 2 bases and J by 7 bases. CDR3 coding DNA: TGTGCCAGCAGCTTACTAGACGGGACAGGGCTAATAGAGCAGTACTTC. Translation gives CASSLLDGTGLIEQYF.

The V gene is TRBV2, the J gene TRBJ2-7; a possible D gene is TRBD1 (6 bases). V shed 2 bases and J shed 0 bases, with 11 bases lying between them. The CDR3 is 15 amino acids. The germline CDR1 and CDR2 sequences are SNHLY and FYNNEI. CDR3 sequence: CASSELGANSYEQYF. CDR3 sequence (DNA): TGTGCCAGCAGTGAACTGGGGGCCAACTCCTACGAGCAGTACTTC.

This chain connects TRBV6-6 to TRBJ2-7; TRBD1 matches 10 bases. The V and J ends lost 5 bases and 7 bases, in that order; junction bases with no gene match: 5. Germline assignment: CDR1 MNHNY and CDR2 SVGAGI (reference sequence). This CDR3 is built from 13 residues. CDR3 nucleotide sequence: TGTGCCAGCAGTAGACAGGGGGCGCGGGAGCAGTACTTC. It codes for CASSRQGAREQYF.

The V gene is TRBV28, the J gene TRBJ1-2, with no clear D. The V end lost 2 bases, the J end lost 1 base, and 11 bases lay between the germline ends. This CDR3 is 15 amino acids long. CDR1 and CDR2 from the germline V gene are MDHEN and SYDVKM. The CDR3 sequence: CASSLRTEINYGYTF. The CDR3, as DNA: TGTGCCAGCAGTTTAAGGACGGAGATTAACTATGGCTACACCTTC.

This chain connects TRBV7-9 to TRBJ2-6; 8 positions match TRBD1. The J segment lost 5 bases and the V segment lost 4 bases, leaving 4 bases of the junction unmatched. The germline V gene encodes CDR1 SEHNR and CDR2 FQNEAQ (reference sequence). CDR3 length: 15 amino acids. CDR3 in amino acids: CASSSQGARANVLTF. Written as DNA, the CDR3 is TGTGCCAGCAGCTCCCAGGGGGCTCGGGCCAACGTCCTGACTTTC.

This clone was seen only a few times. The V call is TRBV11-2, the J call TRBJ2-1, with TRBD2 identical over 13 bases. This CDR3 has 15 amino acids. Germline loops: CDR1 SGHAT, CDR2 FQNNGV. J lost 9 bases, V lost 1 base, and 3 bases had no gene match. In nucleotides, the CDR3 is TGTGCCAGCAGCTTAGGGGGGACTAGCGGGACTGAGCAGTTCTTC. Its translation is CASSLGGTSGTEQFF.

This sequence joins TRBV19 and TRBJ2-1; D is perhaps TRBD1 (6 bases). Germline values: CDR1 LNHDA, CDR2 SQIVND (reference sequence). This CDR3 region has 15 residues. The germline V and J ends were trimmed by 3 bases and 6 bases, with 15 bases remaining between them. CDR3 amino acids: CASSIRQARSNEQFF. Here the CDR3 DNA reads TGTGCCAGTAGTATTCGACAGGCCAGGTCCAATGAGCAGTTCTTC.

V gene TRBV10-3 combines with J gene TRBJ2-1, with D maybe TRBD2 (6 bases). The V end lost 6 bases, the J end lost 5 bases, and 11 bases lay between the germline ends. The CDR3 contains 13 residues. Germline-derived CDR1 and CDR2 are ENHRY and SYGVKD. The CDR3 DNA sequence: TGTGCCATCAGGGGGTGGAGGGACAATGAGCAGTTCTTC. Encoded protein: CAIRGWRDNEQFF.